This T cell receptor beta chain derives from a study of blood T cell repertoires in COVID-19 (dated by TCRdb to about 2020). Turning to the overall study: Collaborator samples came from the United States, Italy and Spain and covered acute and convalescent phases of COVID-19. Samples came from the ongoing ImmuneRACE study (first 160 participants) plus 1,254 subjects from 6 global collaborators. Nearly every sample came with metadata listing a de-identified subject ID, COVID-19 status, age in years and sex. Where HLA class I and class II types were available, the types were taken from metadata supplied by the sample provider, not from assay-based typing. The repertoires were made available in a free public database intended to serve as a resource for research on the immune response to SARS-CoV-2. The dataset comprised deeply sampled blood TCRbeta repertoires from subjects exposed to, actively infected with, or recovered from COVID-19. The prospective study material was composed of cDNA or gDNA derived from T cells, B-cell-depleted T cells, or PBMCs.

At one collaborating source in Seattle, patients were enrolled during active infection and were followed longitudinally through the course of disease. Whole blood was collected in K2EDTA tubes by collaborating institutions according to the institutions' own protocols. For TCRbeta analysis, collaborators shipped samples as frozen whole blood, isolated PBMCs, or DNA extracted from either of those sample types. General study outcomes and caveats: The amount of clinical and demographic metadata varied by source and participant and was provided uncurated.

The immunoSEQ Assay, a bias-controlled multiplex PCR, was used to amplify TCRbeta CDR3 regions from genomic DNA. Under the source paper's analysis protocol: The number of nucleated cells in each sample was estimated by amplification of reference gene primers within the assay. Sequence reads were collapsed and filtered to measure the absolute abundance of every unique TCRbeta CDR3 rearrangement. Productive Simpson clonality was computed per sample as the square root of Simpson's diversity index over productive rearrangements. Sourced from immuneACCESS, this table was stored by TCRdb with only in-frame sequences that have V and J called. A share of the clones is absent; for the studies checked, an unresolved V gene accounts for under half, and the remainder has no known explanation. The V and J calls and the clone size are those of that table, but D and trimming were determined from the DNA. The sample table holds fewer than 350,000 clones, of which roughly nine tenths were seen once. More than 10% of the sample comes from the top ten.

Remarks on this clone: Its antigen is still unknown. The record has no base qualities; no much larger clone is one base away.

The CDR3 spans 16 residues, from the cysteine through the phenylalanine. Only the CDR3 DNA is retained, 48 bases long and in frame from the first base. Germline trimming amounts to 7 bases on V and 9 bases on J, with 20 as the count of junction bases outside the gene matches. As encoded in the germline V gene, CDR1 is MDHEN while CDR2 is SYDVKM. The sequence was collected from a woman in her thirties with COVID-19, enrolled during active disease. The material sequenced was peripheral blood. Recombination linked TRBV28 to TRBJ1-2, with 7 middle bases fitting TRBD1. Read as DNA, the sequence is TGTGCCAGCACCACACCGGGACAGACCCCCTTTTCGAGCTACACCTTC. It specifies CASTTPGQTPFSSYTF.